The 13 T cell receptor beta chains below come from one sample, sequenced in a study of blood T cell repertoires in COVID-19. Sequencing was performed with immunoSEQ multiplex PCR; in TCRdb, only in-frame clones are kept and a portion is missing. The sample contains hundreds of thousands of clones, roughly four fifths of which appear only once. The sequenced material came from peripheral blood. These receptors all stem from a woman of 80 years or more with acute or convalescent COVID-19.

The chain combines TRBV18 with TRBJ1-4; D call uncertain. V was clipped by 2 bases and J by 2 bases, with 9 bases between them. CDR1 is KGHSH and CDR2 is LQKENI in the germline V gene. The CDR3 runs to 15 residues. CDR3 sequence: CASSPSGVTNEKLFF. CDR3 coding DNA: TGTGCCAGCTCACCAAGCGGAGTCACTAATGAAAAACTGTTTTTT.

The chain links TRBV10-3 to TRBJ1-1; 8 bases map to TRBD1. CDR1 and CDR2 from the germline V gene are ENHRY and SYGVKD. The CDR3 runs to 15 residues. V dropped 5 bases and J dropped 3; count of bases not matched to a gene: 8. The CDR3 region is CAISRRQGWDTEAFF. CDR3 bases: TGTGCCATCAGTCGAAGACAGGGGTGGGACACTGAAGCTTTCTTT.

This chain connects TRBV18 to TRBJ1-5; D gene unclear. The germline V gene has CDR1 KGHSH and CDR2 LQKENI. V was pared by 2 bases and J by 4 bases, with 12 bases between. There are 15 residues in the CDR3. The DNA of the CDR3 is TGTGCCAGCTCACCAAAGACGGGAGGGAATCAGCCCCAGCATTTT. Its protein is CASSPKTGGNQPQHF.

V usage is TRBV3-1 (or the pseudogene TRBV3-2) and J usage is TRBJ2-7, with D possibly matching TRBD2 (5 bases). V was pared by 5 bases and J by 2 bases, with 10 bases between. The CDR3 extends over 13 amino acids. Germline V lookup: CDR1 LGHDT, CDR2 YNNKEL (reference sequence). The CDR3 region has the DNA TGTGCCAGCAGCAGGACTGCAACCTACGAGCAGTACTTC. Translation: CASSRTATYEQYF.

The chain uses TRBV6-5 and TRBJ2-5; weak D call: TRBD1 (5 bases). Germline CDR1 is MNHEY and CDR2 is SVGAGI. This CDR3 comprises 14 residues. Between the trimmed V and J ends, which lost 5 bases and 4 bases, there was a span of 14 bases. The CDR3 reads CASSPLGVGETQYF. DNA of the CDR3: TGTGCCAGCAGTCCGCTAGGGGTCGGAGAGACCCAGTACTTC.

The V gene is TRBV6-1, the J gene TRBJ2-5; a weak D match, TRBD2 (5 bases). The V end lost 1 base, the J end lost 3 bases, and 12 bases lay between the germline ends. This CDR3 region has 15 residues. Looked up from germline, CDR1 is MNHNS and CDR2 is SASEGT. The CDR3 here is CASSEGLTGKETQYF. The CDR3 DNA follows: TGTGCCAGCAGTGAAGGGTTAACGGGAAAAGAGACCCAGTACTTC.

Only a few counts were recorded for this clone. This chain joins TRBV28 and TRBJ2-5; no reliable D call. V shed 4 bases and J shed 5 bases, with 5 bases lying between them. CDR3 size: 11 residues. CDR1 and CDR2 from the germline V gene are MDHEN and SYDVKM. CDR3 bases: TGTGCCAGCAGTTCTACTGAGACCCAGTACTTC. Translated, it gives CASSSTETQYF.

CDR3 nucleotides: TGTGCCTGGGAGGGGTCTGGGGAAAAACTGTTTTTT. Its protein is CAWEGSGEKLFF. The chain carries TRBV30 and TRBJ1-4; TRBD1 is a possible D gene (5 bases). V was cut by 5 bases and J by 8 bases, with 12 bases left in between. CDR3 length equals 12 residues. Germline CDR1 GTSNPN, CDR2 SVGIG (reference sequence).

In this sample, this clone turned up once. CDR3 amino acids: CASSERTGGGITEAFF. CDR3 nucleotides: TGTGCCAGCAGTGAACGGACAGGGGGCGGTATCACTGAAGCTTTCTTT. The rearrangement uses TRBV25-1 and TRBJ1-1; 11 positions match TRBD1. CDR1 and CDR2 from the germline V gene are MGHDK and SYGVNS. This CDR3 contains 16 residues. Losses at the gene ends were 2 bases for V and 4 bases for J; bases not matched to a gene: 6.

The chain carries TRBV6-4 and TRBJ1-1; 7 bases agree with TRBD1. The trim removed 4 bases at V and 4 bases at J, leaving 3 bases unmatched. This CDR3 comprises 13 residues. Looked up from germline, CDR1 is MRHNA and CDR2 is SNTAGT. The chain's CDR3 is CASSADRSTEAFF. CDR3 sequence (DNA): TGTGCCAGCAGTGCGGACAGGAGCACTGAAGCTTTCTTT.

The V and J genes are TRBV5-4 and TRBJ1-4, with TRBD1 matching 7 bases. V lost 3 bases and J lost 2; bases outside the gene matches: 4. Germline V gene lookup returns CDR1 SGHNT and CDR2 YYREEE (reference sequence). The CDR3 sequence is 15 residues long. Written as DNA, the CDR3 is TGTGCCAGCAGCTCCTGGACAGGCACTAATGAAAAACTGTTTTTT. It is translated as CASSSWTGTNEKLFF.

The rearrangement uses TRBV2 and TRBJ2-1, with 12 bases aligning to TRBD2. The CDR3 length is 19 residues. V lost 3 bases, J lost 0 bases, and 9 bases stayed unmatched. Germline V gene lookup returns CDR1 SNHLY and CDR2 FYNNEI. CDR3 region: CASSDGGTSGYSSYNEQFF. The CDR3 region has the DNA TGTGCCAGCAGTGATGGAGGGACTAGCGGGTATAGCTCCTACAATGAGCAGTTCTTC. The variable domain in full, completed from reference TRBV2 and TRBJ2-1, reads EPEVTQTPSHQVTQMGQEVILRCVPISNHLYFYWYRQILGQKVEFLVSFYNNEISEKSEIFDDQFSVERPDGSNFTLKIRSTKLEDSAMYFCASSDGGTSGYSSYNEQFFGPGTRLTVL.

This chain links TRBV9 with TRBJ2-7; a weak D match, TRBD2 (7 bases). The V end lost 0 bases, the J end lost 6 bases, and 13 bases lay between the germline ends. Germline values: CDR1 SGDLS, CDR2 YYNGEE. This CDR3 spans 14 amino acids. CDR3 amino acids: CASSVDAGAREQYF. The DNA of the CDR3 is TGTGCCAGCAGCGTAGACGCGGGGGCTCGCGAGCAGTACTTC.